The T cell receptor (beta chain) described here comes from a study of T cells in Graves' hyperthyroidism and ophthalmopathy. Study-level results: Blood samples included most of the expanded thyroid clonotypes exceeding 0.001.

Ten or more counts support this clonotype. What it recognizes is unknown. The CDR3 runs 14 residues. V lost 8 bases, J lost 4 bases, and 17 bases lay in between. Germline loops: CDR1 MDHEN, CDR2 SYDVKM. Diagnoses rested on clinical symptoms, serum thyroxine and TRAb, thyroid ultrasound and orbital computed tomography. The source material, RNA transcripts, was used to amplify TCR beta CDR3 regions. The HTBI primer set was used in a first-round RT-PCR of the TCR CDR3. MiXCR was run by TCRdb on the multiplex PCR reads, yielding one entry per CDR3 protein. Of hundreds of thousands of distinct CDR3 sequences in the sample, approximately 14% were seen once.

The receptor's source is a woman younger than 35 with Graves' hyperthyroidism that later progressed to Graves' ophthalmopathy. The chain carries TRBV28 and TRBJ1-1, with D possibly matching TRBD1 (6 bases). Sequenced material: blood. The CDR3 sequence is CASRLSGESTEAFF. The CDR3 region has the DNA TGTGCCAGCCGCCTTTCAGGGGAGAGCACTGAAGCTTTCTTT.